In this sample, the clone carrying this TCR beta chain turned up a few times. The antigen remains undetermined. The sample is drawn from a study of T cells after yellow fever vaccination. About the research overall: The SMART-Seq v4 Ultra Low Input method served to prepare the low-cell-number fractions.

The CDR3 contains 16 residues. Germline V gene lookup returns CDR1 SGHRS and CDR2 YFSETQ. The ends were cut back, 0 bases at V and 1 base at J, with 12 bases in the middle. UMIs were added to TCR cDNA along with a universal primer site when it was made by 5'RACE template switching. TCRdb re-called the 5' RACE reads with MiXCR, one entry per CDR3 protein. The data show 200,000 to 250,000 distinct CDR3 sequences, less than 3.5% seen once. Study findings and constraints: Post-booster repertoires contained most primary-vaccination clones again (about 95% CD4, 85% to 90% CD8). Weaker, the secondary response had a peak occurring faster, on day 5 versus 15.

The source material was CD4+ T cells sorted from PBMCs, sampled 10 days after the yellow fever booster vaccination. The source is a man younger than 35 who received the YFV17D yellow fever vaccine. V usage is TRBV5-1 and J usage is TRBJ2-3; possible D gene TRBD1, 5 bases. The CDR3: CASSLEGHQGTDTQYF. The CDR3 bases are TGCGCCAGCAGCTTGGAAGGACATCAAGGCACAGATACGCAGTATTTT.